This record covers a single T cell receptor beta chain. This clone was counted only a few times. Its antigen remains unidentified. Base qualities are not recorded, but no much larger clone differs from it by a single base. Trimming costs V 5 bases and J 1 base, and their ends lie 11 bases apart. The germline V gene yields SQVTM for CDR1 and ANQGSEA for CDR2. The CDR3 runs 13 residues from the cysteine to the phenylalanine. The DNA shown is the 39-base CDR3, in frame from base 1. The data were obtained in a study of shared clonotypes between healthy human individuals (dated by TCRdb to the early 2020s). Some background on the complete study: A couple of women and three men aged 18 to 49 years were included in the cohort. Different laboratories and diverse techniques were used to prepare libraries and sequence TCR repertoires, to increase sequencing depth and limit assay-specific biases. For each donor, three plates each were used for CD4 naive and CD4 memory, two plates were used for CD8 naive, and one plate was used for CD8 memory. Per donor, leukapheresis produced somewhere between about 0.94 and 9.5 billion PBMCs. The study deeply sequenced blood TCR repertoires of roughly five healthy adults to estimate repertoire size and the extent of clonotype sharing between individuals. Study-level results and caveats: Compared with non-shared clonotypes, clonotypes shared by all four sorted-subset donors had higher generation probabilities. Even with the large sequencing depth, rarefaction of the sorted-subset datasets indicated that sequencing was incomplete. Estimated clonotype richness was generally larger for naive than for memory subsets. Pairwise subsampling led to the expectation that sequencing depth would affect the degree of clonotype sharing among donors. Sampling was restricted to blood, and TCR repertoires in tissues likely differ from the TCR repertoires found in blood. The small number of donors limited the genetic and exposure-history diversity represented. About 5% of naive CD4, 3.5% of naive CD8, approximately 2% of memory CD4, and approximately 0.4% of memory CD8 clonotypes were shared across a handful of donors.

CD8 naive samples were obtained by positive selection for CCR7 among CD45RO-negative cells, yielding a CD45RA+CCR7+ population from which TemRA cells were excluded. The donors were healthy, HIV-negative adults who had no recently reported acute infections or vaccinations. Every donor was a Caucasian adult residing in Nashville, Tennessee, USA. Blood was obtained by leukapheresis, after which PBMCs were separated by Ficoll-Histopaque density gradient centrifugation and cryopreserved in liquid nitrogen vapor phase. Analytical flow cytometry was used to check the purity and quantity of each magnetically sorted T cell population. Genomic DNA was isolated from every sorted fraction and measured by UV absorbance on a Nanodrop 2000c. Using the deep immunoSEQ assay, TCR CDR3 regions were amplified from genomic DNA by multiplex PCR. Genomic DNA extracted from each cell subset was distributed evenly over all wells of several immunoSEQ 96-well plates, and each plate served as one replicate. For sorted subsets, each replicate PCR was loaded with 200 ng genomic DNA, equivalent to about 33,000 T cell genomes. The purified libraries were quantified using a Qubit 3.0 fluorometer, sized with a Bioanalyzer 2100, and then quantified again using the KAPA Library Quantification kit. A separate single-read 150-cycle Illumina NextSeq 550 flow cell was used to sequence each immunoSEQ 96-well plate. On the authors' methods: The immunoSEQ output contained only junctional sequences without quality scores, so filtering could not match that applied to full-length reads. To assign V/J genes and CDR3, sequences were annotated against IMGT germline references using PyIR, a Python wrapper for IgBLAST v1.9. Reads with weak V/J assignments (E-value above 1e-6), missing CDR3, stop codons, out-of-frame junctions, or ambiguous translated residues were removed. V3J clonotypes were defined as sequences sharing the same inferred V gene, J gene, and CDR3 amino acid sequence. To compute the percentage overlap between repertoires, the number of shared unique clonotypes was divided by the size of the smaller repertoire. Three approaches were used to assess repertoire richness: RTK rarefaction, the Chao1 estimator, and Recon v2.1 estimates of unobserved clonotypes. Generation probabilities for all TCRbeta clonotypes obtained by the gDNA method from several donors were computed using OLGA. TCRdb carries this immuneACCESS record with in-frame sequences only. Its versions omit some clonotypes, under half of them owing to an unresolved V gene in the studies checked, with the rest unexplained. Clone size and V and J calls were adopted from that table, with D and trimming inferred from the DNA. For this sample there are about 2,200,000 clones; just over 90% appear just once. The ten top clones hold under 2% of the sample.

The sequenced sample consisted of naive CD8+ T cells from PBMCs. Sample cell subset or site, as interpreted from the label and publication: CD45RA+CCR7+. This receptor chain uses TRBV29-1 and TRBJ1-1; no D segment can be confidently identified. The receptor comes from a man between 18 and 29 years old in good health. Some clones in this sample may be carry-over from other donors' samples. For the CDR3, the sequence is CSVSTGENTEAFF. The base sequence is TGCAGCGTTAGCACCGGGGAGAACACTGAAGCTTTCTTT.